Reported below is one TCR beta chain. Its specificity is unknown. TCRalpha and TCRbeta libraries used 5'RACE with constant-segment primers and UMIs. One entry per CDR3 protein results from TCRdb running MiXCR on the 5' RACE reads. The table has some 120,000 distinct CDR3 sequences, approximately 15% seen once; the top ten hold around 14%. These data originate in a study of T-cell memory formation after mild COVID-19. Overall study context: TCR clusters mostly belonged to single donors.

Study outcomes and limitations: Cross-reactive memory seemingly joined, as some responding clones were found in pre-infection memory.

Material: PBMCs or a T cell subset sorted from them (not recorded which). This sequence was found in an adult woman who had mild COVID-19 (a few samples of this study predate the infection). Cell type and time point are not known.

The CDR3 bases are TGTGCCAGTCTGACTACCCCGAGCTCCTACAATGAGCAGTTCTTC. Its protein product is CASLTTPSSYNEQFF. The chain uses TRBV7-9 and TRBJ2-1; weak D call: TRBD2 (5 bases). Trimming removed 9 bases at V and 0 bases at J, with 15 bases between. Germline loops: CDR1 SEHNR, CDR2 FQNEAQ (reference sequence). The CDR3 is 15 amino acids.